This T cell receptor (beta chain) is drawn from a study of radiotherapy plus CTLA-4 blockade in lung cancer. General observations from the study: Early blood T cell clone changes and increased post-radiation serum interferon-beta were reportedly the strongest response predictors. Blood-borne expansion of tumor-derived TCR clones followed radiotherapy plus ipilimumab.

In chemo-refractory metastatic non-small-cell lung cancer, patients got ipilimumab CTLA-4 blockade together with focal radiation. About this clone itself: Its antigen is not known.

Method: immunoSEQ multiplex PCR; TCRdb's copy keeps in-frame clones and lacks some. This sample has 53,000 or so clones, with less than 85% found just once. CDR3 length: 15 residues. Trimming removed 0 bases at V and 10 bases at J, with 13 bases between. Germline V CDR1 and CDR2: SGHVS, FNYEAQ. This chain links TRBV7-6 with TRBJ1-6, with D perhaps matching TRBD1 (6 bases). The receptor was derived from a human donor with non-small cell lung cancer who had stable disease on radiotherapy plus ipilimumab. The material sequenced was peripheral blood, taken from a patient treated with radiotherapy plus ipilimumab. CDR3 sequence reads: CASSLAFQGSSPLHF. The DNA for the CDR3 is TGTGCCAGCAGCTTAGCGTTCCAGGGGAGCTCACCCCTCCACTTT.